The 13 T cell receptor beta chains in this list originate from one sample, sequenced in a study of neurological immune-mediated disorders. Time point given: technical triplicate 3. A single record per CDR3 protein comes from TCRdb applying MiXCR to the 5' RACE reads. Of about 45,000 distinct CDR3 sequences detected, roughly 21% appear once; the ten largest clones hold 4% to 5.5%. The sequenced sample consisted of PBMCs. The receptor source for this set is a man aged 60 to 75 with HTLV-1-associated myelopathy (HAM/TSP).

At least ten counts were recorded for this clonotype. CDR3 bases: TGTGCCAGCAGCGTAGGTGCTACACGAGGCTACAATGAGCAGTTCTTC. Its protein product is CASSVGATRGYNEQFF. This rearrangement joins TRBV9 to TRBJ2-1; D is unclear. The germline CDR1 and CDR2 sequences are SGDLS and YYNGEE. V was clipped by 0 bases and J by 3 bases, with 13 bases between them. This CDR3 spans 16 amino acids.

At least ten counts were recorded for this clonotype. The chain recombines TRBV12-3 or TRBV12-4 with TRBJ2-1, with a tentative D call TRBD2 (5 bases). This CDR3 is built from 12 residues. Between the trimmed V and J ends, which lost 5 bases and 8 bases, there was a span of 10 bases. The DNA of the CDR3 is TGTGCCAGCAGTCCCCAACTAGATGAGCAGTTCTTC. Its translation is CASSPQLDEQFF.

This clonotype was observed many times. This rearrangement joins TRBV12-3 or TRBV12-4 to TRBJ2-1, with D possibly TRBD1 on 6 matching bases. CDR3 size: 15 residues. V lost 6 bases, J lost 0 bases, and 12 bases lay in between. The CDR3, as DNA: TGTGCCAGCAGCCGACAGGCCAGCTCCTACAATGAGCAGTTCTTC. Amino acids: CASSRQASSYNEQFF.

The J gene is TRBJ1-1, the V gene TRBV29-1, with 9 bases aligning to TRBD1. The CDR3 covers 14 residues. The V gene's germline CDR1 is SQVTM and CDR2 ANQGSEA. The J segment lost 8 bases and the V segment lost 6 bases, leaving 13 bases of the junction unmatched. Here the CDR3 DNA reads TGCAGCGTCGTCCCGGGACAGGGAATTTACGAAGCTTTCTTT. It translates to CSVVPGQGIYEAFF.

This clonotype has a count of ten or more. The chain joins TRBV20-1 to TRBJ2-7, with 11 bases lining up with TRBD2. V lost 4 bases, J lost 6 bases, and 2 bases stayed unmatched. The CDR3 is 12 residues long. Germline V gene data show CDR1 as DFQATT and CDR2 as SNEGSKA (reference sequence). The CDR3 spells CSATSGRREQYF. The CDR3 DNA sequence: TGCAGTGCTACTAGCGGGAGGCGCGAGCAGTACTTC.

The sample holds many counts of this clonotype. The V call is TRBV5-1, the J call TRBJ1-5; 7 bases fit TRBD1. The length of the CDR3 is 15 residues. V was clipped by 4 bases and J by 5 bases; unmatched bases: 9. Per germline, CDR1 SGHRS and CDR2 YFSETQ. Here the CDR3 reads CASSHETGRDQPQHF. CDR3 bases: TGCGCCAGCAGCCATGAGACAGGGCGGGATCAGCCCCAGCATTTT.

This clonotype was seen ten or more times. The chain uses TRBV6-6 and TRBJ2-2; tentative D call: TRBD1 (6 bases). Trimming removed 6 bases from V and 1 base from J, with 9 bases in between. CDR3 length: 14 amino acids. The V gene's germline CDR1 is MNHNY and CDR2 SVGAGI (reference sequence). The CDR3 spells CASRPTGNTGELFF. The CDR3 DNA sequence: TGTGCCAGCAGGCCGACAGGGAACACCGGGGAGCTGTTTTTT.

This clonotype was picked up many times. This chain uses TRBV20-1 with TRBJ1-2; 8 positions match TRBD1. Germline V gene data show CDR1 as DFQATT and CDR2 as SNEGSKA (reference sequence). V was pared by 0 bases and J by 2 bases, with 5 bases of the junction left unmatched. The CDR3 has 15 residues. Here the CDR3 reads CSARDQGTGNYGYTF. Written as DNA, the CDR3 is TGCAGTGCTAGAGATCAAGGGACAGGCAACTATGGCTACACCTTC.

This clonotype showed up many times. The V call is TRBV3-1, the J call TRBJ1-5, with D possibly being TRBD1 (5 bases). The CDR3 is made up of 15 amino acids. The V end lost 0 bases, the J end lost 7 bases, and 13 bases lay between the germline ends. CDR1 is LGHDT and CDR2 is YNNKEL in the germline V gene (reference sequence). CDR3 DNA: TGTGCCAGCAGCCAAGATATGGCAGGGTGGCAGCCCCAGCATTTT. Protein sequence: CASSQDMAGWQPQHF. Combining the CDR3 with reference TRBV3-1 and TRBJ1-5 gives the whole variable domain DTAVSQTPKYLVTQMGNDKSIKCEQNLGHDTMYWYKQDSKKFLKIMFSYNNKELIINETVPNRFSPKSPDKAHLNLHINSLELGDSAVYFCASSQDMAGWQPQHFGDGTRLSIL.

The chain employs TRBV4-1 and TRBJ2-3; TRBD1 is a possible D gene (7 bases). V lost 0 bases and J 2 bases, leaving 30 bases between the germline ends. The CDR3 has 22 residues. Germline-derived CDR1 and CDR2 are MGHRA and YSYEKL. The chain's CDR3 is CASSQDCLEGALSCSPTDTQYF. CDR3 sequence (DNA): TGCGCCAGCAGCCAAGACTGCTTGGAGGGGGCGTTATCTTGTTCTCCCACAGATACGCAGTATTTT.

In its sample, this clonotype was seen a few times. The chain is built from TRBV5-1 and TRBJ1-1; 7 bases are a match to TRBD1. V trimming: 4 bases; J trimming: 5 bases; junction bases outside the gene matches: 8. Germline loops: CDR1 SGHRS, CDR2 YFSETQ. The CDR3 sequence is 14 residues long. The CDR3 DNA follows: TGCGCCAGCAGCGCCGGGACAGCTAGGACTGAAGCTTTCTTT. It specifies CASSAGTARTEAFF. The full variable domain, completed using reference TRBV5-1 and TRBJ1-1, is KAGVTQTPRYLIKTRGQQVTLSCSPISGHRSVSWYQQTPGQGLQFLFEYFSETQRNKGNFPGRFSGRQFSNSRSEMNVSTLELGDSALYLCASSAGTARTEAFFGQGTRLTVV.

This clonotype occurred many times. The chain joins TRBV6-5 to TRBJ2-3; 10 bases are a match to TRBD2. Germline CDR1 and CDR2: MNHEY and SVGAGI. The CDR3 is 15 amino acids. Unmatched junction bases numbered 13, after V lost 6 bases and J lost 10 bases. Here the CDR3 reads CASSPPGLAGAAQYF. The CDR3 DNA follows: TGTGCCAGCAGCCCACCGGGCCTAGCGGGAGCGGCGCAGTATTTT.

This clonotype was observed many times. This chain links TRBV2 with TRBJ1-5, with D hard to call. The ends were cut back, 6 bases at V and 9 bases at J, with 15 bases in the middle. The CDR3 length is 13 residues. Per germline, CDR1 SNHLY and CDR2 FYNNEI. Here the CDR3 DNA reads TGTGCCAGCAGGGCGGGAACCCGGGGGCCCCAGCATTTT. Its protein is CASRAGTRGPQHF.